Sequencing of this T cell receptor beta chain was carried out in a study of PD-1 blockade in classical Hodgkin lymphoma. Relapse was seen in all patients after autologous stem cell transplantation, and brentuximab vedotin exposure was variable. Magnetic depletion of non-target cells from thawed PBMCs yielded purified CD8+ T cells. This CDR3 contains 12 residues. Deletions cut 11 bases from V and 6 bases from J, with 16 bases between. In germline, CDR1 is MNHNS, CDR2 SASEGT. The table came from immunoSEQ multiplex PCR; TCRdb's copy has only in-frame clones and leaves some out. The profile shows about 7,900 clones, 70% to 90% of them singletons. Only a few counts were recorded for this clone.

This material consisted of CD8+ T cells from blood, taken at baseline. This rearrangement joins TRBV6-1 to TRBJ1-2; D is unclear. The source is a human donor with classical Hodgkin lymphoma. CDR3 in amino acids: CAAQQIRDGYTF. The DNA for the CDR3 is TGTGCCGCGCAACAGATTAGGGATGGCTACACCTTC.